The clone carrying this TCR beta chain was detected many times. Antigen unknown. This entry belongs to a study of human T cells and chemical hapten exposure. Study information: Each patch test put 0.01% DPC on the upper back, and results were read at 6 days. General study points: Significantly greater numbers of large CDR3 similarity clusters came from expanded TCRs than from controls. Counts of expanded TCRs (at PT1) showed a positive correlation with patch test score. TCRs above 1 in 1000 frequency did not change with DPC sensitization.

Each CDR3 protein is one row after TCRdb ran MiXCR on the RACE reads. Of 55,000 to 75,000 distinct CDR3 sequences detected, around an eighth appear once; the ten largest clones hold around 2.4%. The CDR3 totals 15 residues. Germline CDR1 is DFQATT and CDR2 is SNEGSKA (reference sequence). J lost 8 bases, V lost 5 bases, and 12 bases had no gene match. Time point given: patch test 3, about 24 weeks after DPC sensitization. Sample treatment: therapeutic diphenylcyclopropenone sensitization with weekly scalp DPC. Sequencing was performed on whole blood, taken in connection with sensitization to the hapten diphenylcyclopropenone (DPC). The origin of this receptor is a man aged 30 to 45 with alopecia areata. Some clones in this sample may be carry-over from other donors' samples. The chain combines TRBV20-1 with TRBJ1-6; 7 positions match TRBD1. CDR3 bases: TGCAGTGCTCCTAGGGGGCAGTGGTTGGATTCACCCCTCCACTTT. This codes for CSAPRGQWLDSPLHF.